This TCR beta chain was captured by sequencing in a study of blood T cell repertoires in COVID-19. Here immunoSEQ multiplex PCR was the method, and the copy in TCRdb shows in-frame clones only, minus some. This table has about 370,000 clones, 85% to 90% appearing once. Cohort 3 donors were reported recovered after two negative PCRs, clearance, or symptom resolution. CDR3 length: 18 residues. V shed 2 bases and J 5 bases; nucleotides not matched to a gene: 14. Looked up from germline, CDR1 is KGHSH and CDR2 is LQKENI. The V call is TRBV18, the J call TRBJ1-4, with 7 bases that match TRBD1. This sequence originates from a woman aged 30 to 39 who had recovered from COVID-19. The specimen sequenced was PBMCs or T cells enriched from blood (not recorded which). CDR3 residues: CASSPAPLSTGLNEKLFF. The CDR3 region has the DNA TGTGCCAGCTCACCAGCCCCCCTTTCGACAGGGCTAAATGAAAAACTGTTTTTT.